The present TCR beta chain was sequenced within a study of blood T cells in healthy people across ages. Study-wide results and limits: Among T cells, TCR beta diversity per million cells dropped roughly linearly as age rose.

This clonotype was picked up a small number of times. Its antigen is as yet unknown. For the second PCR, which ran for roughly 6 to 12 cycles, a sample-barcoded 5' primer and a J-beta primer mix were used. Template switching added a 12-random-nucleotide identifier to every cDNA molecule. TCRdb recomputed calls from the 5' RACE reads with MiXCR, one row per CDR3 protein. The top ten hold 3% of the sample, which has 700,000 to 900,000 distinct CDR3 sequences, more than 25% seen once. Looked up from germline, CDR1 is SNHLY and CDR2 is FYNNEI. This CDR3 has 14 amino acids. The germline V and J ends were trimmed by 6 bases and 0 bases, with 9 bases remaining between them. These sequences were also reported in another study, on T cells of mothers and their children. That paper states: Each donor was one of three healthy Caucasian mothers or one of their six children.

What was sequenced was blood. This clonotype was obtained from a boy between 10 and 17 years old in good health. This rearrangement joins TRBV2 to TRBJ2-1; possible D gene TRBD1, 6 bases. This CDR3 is CASRETGSYNEQFF. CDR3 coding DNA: TGTGCCAGCAGAGAGACAGGCTCCTACAATGAGCAGTTCTTC. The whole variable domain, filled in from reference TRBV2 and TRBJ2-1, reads EPEVTQTPSHQVTQMGQEVILRCVPISNHLYFYWYRQILGQKVEFLVSFYNNEISEKSEIFDDQFSVERPDGSNFTLKIRSTKLEDSAMYFCASRETGSYNEQFFGPGTRLTVL.